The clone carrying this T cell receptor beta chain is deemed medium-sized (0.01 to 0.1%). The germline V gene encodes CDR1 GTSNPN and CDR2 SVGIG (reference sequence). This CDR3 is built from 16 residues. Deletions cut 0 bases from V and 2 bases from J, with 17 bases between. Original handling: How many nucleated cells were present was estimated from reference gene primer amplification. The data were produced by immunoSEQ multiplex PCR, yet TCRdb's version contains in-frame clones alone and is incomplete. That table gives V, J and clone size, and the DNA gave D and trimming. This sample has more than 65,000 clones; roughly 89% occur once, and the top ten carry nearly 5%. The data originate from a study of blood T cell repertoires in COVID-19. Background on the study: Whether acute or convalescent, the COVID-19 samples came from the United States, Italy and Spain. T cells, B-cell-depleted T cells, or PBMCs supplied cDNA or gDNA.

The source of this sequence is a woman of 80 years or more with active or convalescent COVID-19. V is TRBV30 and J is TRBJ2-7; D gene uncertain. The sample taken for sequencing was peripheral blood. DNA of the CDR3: TGTGCCTGGAGTGTACGAGGCAGAAAGTGGGCCTACGAGCAGTACTTC. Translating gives CAWSVRGRKWAYEQYF.